These 32 T cell receptor beta chains were all obtained from the same sample, sequenced in a study of blood T cell repertoires in COVID-19. Assay used: immunoSEQ multiplex PCR; TCRdb lists only in-frame clones, some missing. The sample contains around 190,000 clones, about 77% of which appear only once. Material: PBMCs or T cells enriched from blood (not recorded which). All receptors derive from a woman in her forties or fifties with acute COVID-19.

The chain recombines TRBV18 with TRBJ1-2, with 10 bases that match TRBD1. The CDR3 has 15 amino acids. In germline, CDR1 is KGHSH, CDR2 LQKENI. Unmatched junction bases numbered 12, after V lost 6 bases and J lost 8 bases. CDR3 residues: CASSLGQGDFGGYTF. CDR3 DNA: TGTGCCAGCTCGCTTGGACAGGGGGACTTTGGGGGCTACACCTTC.

Remarks on this clone: At one end, the junction sequence differs from germline, possibly due to a read error. The V call is TRBV5-1, the J call TRBJ2-2, with 9 positions matching TRBD2. Germline-derived CDR1 and CDR2 are SGHRS and YFSETQ. The CDR3 loop spans 14 amino acids. The CDR3 DNA is TGCGCCAGCAGAGCGGGGGGAAACAACGGGGAGCTGTTTTTT. Protein: CASRAGGNNGELFF.

The chain carries TRBV3-1 (or the pseudogene TRBV3-2) and TRBJ1-1, with D maybe TRBD1 (6 bases). The CDR3 is 15 residues long. The germline V gene encodes CDR1 LGHDT and CDR2 YNNKEL (reference sequence). V was shortened by 1 base and J by 2 bases, with 11 bases between the two germline ends. This chain's CDR3 is CASSQVAQGNTEAFF. CDR3 in DNA: TGTGCCAGCAGCCAAGTGGCACAGGGAAACACTGAAGCTTTCTTT.

This chain joins TRBV2 and TRBJ2-4; D remains unclear. The length of the CDR3 is 13 residues. Germline CDR1 SNHLY, CDR2 FYNNEI. Trimming stripped 7 bases from V and 0 bases from J, with 7 bases between. The chain's CDR3 is CASTVLAKNIQYF. Here the CDR3 DNA reads TGTGCCAGCACGGTGCTAGCCAAAAACATTCAGTACTTC.

The rearrangement uses TRBV9 and TRBJ1-6; D remains ambiguous. The CDR3 extends over 13 amino acids. Deletions cut 0 bases from V and 9 bases from J, with 7 bases between. Germline values: CDR1 SGDLS, CDR2 YYNGEE. This CDR3 reads CASSVDGRSPLHF. The CDR3 DNA reads as TGTGCCAGCAGCGTAGATGGGCGTTCACCCCTCCACTTT.

This chain joins TRBV6-5 and TRBJ1-2; 7 nucleotides match TRBD1. Per the germline V gene, CDR1 is MNHEY and CDR2 is SVGAGI. V was pared by 2 bases and J by 2 bases, with 5 bases of the junction left unmatched. The length of the CDR3 is 15 residues. CDR3 bases: TGTGCCAGCAGTTACAGCGCGGGACAGAACTATGGCTACACCTTC. Translating gives CASSYSAGQNYGYTF.

This rearrangement joins TRBV19 to TRBJ1-2; weak D call: TRBD1 (5 bases). The CDR3 is 17 amino acids. CDR1 and CDR2 (germline): LNHDA, SQIVND (reference sequence). V was shortened by 6 bases and J by 3 bases, with 23 bases between the two germline ends. Here the CDR3 DNA reads TGTGCCAGTAGCTCCTTCGACAGACCCGCTCGACACTATGGCTACACCTTC. This sequence encodes CASSSFDRPARHYGYTF. The full variable domain, rest sourced from reference TRBV19 and TRBJ1-2, is DGGITQSPKYLFRKEGQNVTLSCEQNLNHDAMYWYRQDPGQGLRLIYYSQIVNDFQKGDIAEGYSVSREKKESFPLTVTSAQKNPTAFYLCASSSFDRPARHYGYTFGSGTRLTVV.

As DNA, the CDR3 is TGTGCCAGCTCACCTCTACTAGCGGGGAACCAAGAGACCCAGTACTTC. Protein sequence: CASSPLLAGNQETQYF. The chain is built from TRBV18 and TRBJ2-5; TRBD2 matches 10 bases. This CDR3 region has 16 residues. Losses at the gene ends were 3 bases for V and 0 bases for J; bases not matched to a gene: 4. Germline-derived CDR1 and CDR2 are KGHSH and LQKENI.

The genes are TRBV5-1 and TRBJ2-2; no clear D gene. Between the trimmed V and J ends, which lost 3 bases and 5 bases, there was a span of 11 bases. The CDR3 consists of 14 residues. Germline CDR1 is SGHRS and CDR2 is YFSETQ. CDR3 amino acids: CASSSAGRTGELFF. The CDR3 DNA sequence: TGCGCCAGCAGCTCCGCAGGCAGGACCGGGGAGCTGTTTTTT. Full variable domain (rest looked up from reference TRBV5-1 and TRBJ2-2): KAGVTQTPRYLIKTRGQQVTLSCSPISGHRSVSWYQQTPGQGLQFLFEYFSETQRNKGNFPGRFSGRQFSNSRSEMNVSTLELGDSALYLCASSSAGRTGELFFGEGSRLTVL.

The chain combines TRBV11-2 with TRBJ2-1; 9 nucleotides agree with TRBD2. V was pared by 5 bases and J by 6 bases, with 5 bases of the junction left unmatched. CDR1 and CDR2 from the germline V gene are SGHAT and FQNNGV. The CDR3 totals 14 residues. The CDR3 bases are TGTGCCAGCAGCCCCCTAGCGGGGTCCAATGAGCAGTTCTTC. Amino acids: CASSPLAGSNEQFF.

This chain connects TRBV14 to TRBJ2-2; D gene unclear. Per germline, CDR1 SGHDN and CDR2 FVKESK. This CDR3 is 13 amino acids long. V shed 8 bases and J shed 3 bases, with 10 bases lying between them. CDR3 DNA sequence: TGTGCCAGCCTGAGAGCTCACACCGGGGAGCTGTTTTTT. Encoded protein: CASLRAHTGELFF.

A remark on this clone: This CDR3 is also generated by other DNA sequences in the sample. V gene TRBV18 combines with J gene TRBJ1-1; no definite D call. This CDR3 has 13 residues. Trimming shortened V by 3 bases and J by 0 bases, and 5 bases separated the two germline ends. Germline V gene sequence: CDR1 KGHSH, CDR2 LQKENI. The CDR3 sequence: CASSPSMNTEAFF. The CDR3 bases are TGTGCCAGCTCACCCAGTATGAACACTGAAGCTTTCTTT.

The chain joins TRBV29-1 to TRBJ2-1; D is unresolved. This CDR3 contains 10 residues. With 6 bases removed from V and 7 bases from J, the gap between germline ends came to 7 bases. Germline V gene lookup returns CDR1 SQVTM and CDR2 ANQGSEA. CDR3 sequence (DNA): TGCAGCGTACCAGATAATGAGCAGTTCTTC. It codes for CSVPDNEQFF.

Ten or more counts support this clone. The chain employs TRBV14 and TRBJ1-1; D is undetermined. The germline CDR1 and CDR2 sequences are SGHDN and FVKESK. The CDR3 consists of 15 residues. The V end was cut by 3 bases, the J end by 6 bases, with 17 bases between. The CDR3 loop reads CASSQQAGPTAEAFF. CDR3 nucleotides: TGTGCCAGCAGCCAGCAGGCAGGCCCTACGGCTGAAGCTTTCTTT.

The V gene is TRBV6-5, the J gene TRBJ2-5, with TRBD2 matching 8 bases. CDR3 length: 13 amino acids. J gave up 5 bases and V 11 bases, and 10 bases lay outside the gene matches. CDR1 is MNHEY, CDR2 SVGAGI, per germline. The CDR3 loop is CAGGGSPGETQYF. The CDR3 region has the DNA TGTGCCGGCGGGGGGAGCCCGGGGGAGACCCAGTACTTC.

In this sample, this clone turned up once. The chain couples TRBV12-2 to TRBJ2-7; no DNA check was done on the table's D call, TRBD2. TRBV12-2 is assigned pseudogene status. The CDR3 contains 15 residues. This CDR3 reads CASRLARTSGDEQYV. CDR3 sequence (DNA): TGTGCAAGTCGCTTAGCGAGGACTAGCGGGGACGAGCAGTACGTC.

The chain links TRBV10-1 to TRBJ2-3; 7 bases fit TRBD1. The germline gives CDR1 WNHNN, CDR2 SYGVQD (reference sequence). The CDR3 length is 12 residues. V trimming: 4 bases; J trimming: 11 bases; junction bases outside the gene matches: 6. This CDR3 is CASSGGTVGQYF. In DNA form, the CDR3 reads TGCGCCAGCAGTGGGGGGACAGTGGGGCAGTATTTT.

The chain recombines TRBV27 with TRBJ2-7; D not certain. The length of the CDR3 is 11 residues. CDR1 and CDR2 from the germline V gene are MNHEY and SMNVEV (reference sequence). The germline V and J ends were trimmed by 4 bases and 2 bases, with 3 bases remaining between them. The CDR3 DNA follows: TGTGCCAGCAGTTCCGCCTACGAGCAGTACGTC. It translates to CASSSAYEQYV.

This clone has only one observation. CDR3 sequence: CASRGQGGVHGYTF. The CDR3 bases are TGTGCCAGCAGGGGACAGGGGGGCGTTCATGGCTACACCTTC. The J gene is TRBJ1-2, the V gene TRBV27, with TRBD1 matching 11 bases. CDR1 and CDR2 from the germline V gene are MNHEY and SMNVEV (reference sequence). The CDR3 sequence is 14 residues long. With V trimmed by 6 bases and J by 6 bases, 6 bases remained unmatched.

The gene calls are TRBV5-1 and TRBJ1-5; 7 bases are a match to TRBD1. CDR1 and CDR2 (germline): SGHRS, YFSETQ. Trimming took 4 bases from V and 4 from J; bases not matched to a gene: 2. The CDR3 is 13 residues long. The CDR3: CASSPGQNQPQHF. The DNA of the CDR3 is TGCGCCAGCAGCCCGGGACAGAATCAGCCCCAGCATTTT.

This clone was seen only once. The gene calls are TRBV7-3 and TRBJ2-1, with TRBD1 matching over 10 bases. The germline V gene encodes CDR1 SGHTA and CDR2 FQGTGA. The CDR3 has 15 residues. Trimming at V came to 6 bases and at J to 7 bases, leaving 9 bases not matched to a gene. CDR3: CASSSSGTGANEQFF. The CDR3 nucleotides read TGTGCCAGCAGTTCTTCCGGGACAGGGGCGAATGAGCAGTTCTTC. The variable domain in full, with the rest retrieved from reference TRBV7-3 and TRBJ2-1, is GAGVSQTPSNKVTEKGKYVELRCDPISGHTALYWYRQSLGQGPEFLIYFQGTGAADDSGLPNDRFFAVRPEGSVSTLKIQRTERGDSAVYLCASSSSGTGANEQFFGPGTRLTVL.

This clone was seen a few times. J is TRBJ1-1 and V is TRBV14, with D unclear. CDR3 length equals 14 residues. V was shortened by 2 bases and J by 0 bases, with 7 bases between the two germline ends. CDR1 and CDR2 from the germline V gene are SGHDN and FVKESK. The DNA of the CDR3 is TGTGCCAGCAGCCAATGGCCTTTGAACACTGAAGCTTTCTTT. As protein: CASSQWPLNTEAFF.

CDR3 residues: CASSPGSLPEKLFF. The DNA of the CDR3 is TGTGCCAGCAGCCCGGGGAGCTTACCTGAAAAACTGTTTTTT. The chain links TRBV27 to TRBJ1-4; D is ambiguous. CDR1 MNHEY and CDR2 SMNVEV come from the germline V gene (reference sequence). The CDR3 is 14 residues long. The germline V and J ends were trimmed by 6 bases and 7 bases, with 15 bases remaining between them.

This clone came up once. The chain combines TRBV19 with TRBJ1-3; 10 bases agree with TRBD1. After removal of 9 bases from V and 1 base from J, the junction contained 6 bases not matched to a gene. The germline CDR1 and CDR2 sequences are LNHDA and SQIVND (reference sequence). The length of the CDR3 is 15 residues. The CDR3 DNA follows: TGTGCCAGCCGGGACAGGGGACTTTCTGGAAACACCATATATTTT. This encodes CASRDRGLSGNTIYF. Based on the CDR3 plus reference TRBV19 and TRBJ1-3, the full variable domain is DGGITQSPKYLFRKEGQNVTLSCEQNLNHDAMYWYRQDPGQGLRLIYYSQIVNDFQKGDIAEGYSVSREKKESFPLTVTSAQKNPTAFYLCASRDRGLSGNTIYFGEGSWLTVV.

This clone is a singleton in its sample. This chain connects TRBV19 to TRBJ2-3; possible D gene TRBD1, 5 bases. Trimming stripped 11 bases from V and 0 bases from J, with 12 bases between. Germline CDR1 LNHDA, CDR2 SQIVND (reference sequence). This CDR3 comprises 13 residues. This CDR3 is CAVKGWSTDTQYF. The CDR3 DNA sequence: TGTGCCGTTAAGGGGTGGAGCACAGATACGCAGTATTTT. The whole variable domain, remainder taken from reference TRBV19 and TRBJ2-3, is DGGITQSPKYLFRKEGQNVTLSCEQNLNHDAMYWYRQDPGQGLRLIYYSQIVNDFQKGDIAEGYSVSREKKESFPLTVTSAQKNPTAFYLCAVKGWSTDTQYFGPGTRLTVL.

The J gene is TRBJ1-1, the V gene TRBV28; tentative D call: TRBD1 (5 bases). From germline, CDR1 is MDHEN and CDR2 SYDVKM. The CDR3 has 16 amino acids. V was pared by 6 bases and J by 1 base, with 18 bases between. The CDR3 sequence: CASSNTDSLGNTEAFF. In nucleotides, the CDR3 is TGTGCCAGCAGCAACACCGACAGCCTGGGGAACACTGAAGCTTTCTTT.

This clone occurred once. This chain connects TRBV5-3 to TRBJ1-2; possible D gene TRBD1, 5 bases. TRBV5-3 is an ORF; its function is uncertain. V shed 4 bases and J shed 8 bases, with 27 bases lying between them. CDR3 size: 17 residues. CDR3 in amino acids: CARSGRVSHFGAGGYTF. The CDR3 DNA is TGTGCCAGAAGCGGGAGGGTCTCACACTTCGGGGCTGGGGGCTACACCTTC.

This clone was counted a single time. V usage is TRBV28 and J usage is TRBJ2-7, with D perhaps TRBD1 (5 bases). The CDR3 has 13 residues. CDR1 MDHEN and CDR2 SYDVKM come from the germline V gene. With 5 bases removed from V and 6 bases from J, the gap between germline ends came to 14 bases. CDR3 bases: TGTGCCAGCAGTACAGGATCCGTGCGCGAGCAGTACGTC. Translated, it gives CASSTGSVREQYV.

This rearrangement joins TRBV28 to TRBJ1-5; 9 bases line up with TRBD1. There are 14 residues in the CDR3. The J segment lost 6 bases and the V segment lost 5 bases, leaving 5 bases of the junction unmatched. Looked up from germline, CDR1 is MDHEN and CDR2 is SYDVKM. CDR3 coding DNA: TGTGCCAGCAGTCCCGGGACAGGGAGTCAGCCCCAGCATTTT. It translates to CASSPGTGSQPQHF.

This clone was found a few times. This chain uses TRBV7-9 with TRBJ1-6; 7 bases agree with TRBD1. From germline, CDR1 is SEHNR and CDR2 FQNEAQ (reference sequence). The CDR3 has 15 amino acids. After removal of 1 base from V and 7 bases from J, the junction contained 4 bases not matched to a gene. CDR3 region: CASSLGGRGNSPLHF. CDR3 nucleotide sequence: TGTGCCAGCAGCTTAGGGGGCAGGGGGAATTCACCCCTCCACTTT.

Only a few counts were recorded for this clone. The V gene is TRBV5-4, the J gene TRBJ1-6; 9 positions agree with TRBD1. The CDR3 totals 13 residues. The J segment lost 7 bases and the V segment lost 6 bases, leaving 2 bases of the junction unmatched. From germline, CDR1 is SGHNT and CDR2 YYREEE (reference sequence). The CDR3 DNA reads as TGTGCCAGCAAAGGGACAGGGAATTCACCCCTCCACTTT. Encoded protein: CASKGTGNSPLHF.

This chain links TRBV7-8 with TRBJ2-3; D is unclear. The CDR3 length is 12 residues. Trimming pared 4 bases from V and 5 bases from J, leaving 7 bases between. Germline-derived CDR1 and CDR2 are SGHVS and FQNEAQ. In DNA form, the CDR3 reads TGTGCCAGCAGCTCATACGGAGATACGCAGTATTTT. Its protein product is CASSSYGDTQYF.